This record concerns one TCR beta chain sequence. This record comes from a study of immune heterogeneity within non-small cell lung tumors. Template was bulk tumor genomic DNA, approximately 560 ng per sample. Biopsies that were spaced far apart were taken, several per primary tumor, during surgery. Patients with untreated, newly diagnosed non-small cell lung cancer underwent curative surgery. Trimming at V came to 4 bases and at J to 4 bases, leaving 7 bases not matched to a gene. The CDR3 is 14 residues long. Germline CDR1 is SGDLS and CDR2 is YYNGEE. CDR3 of TCR beta was amplified by multiplex PCR that used 32 V and 13 J primers. Using its own MiXCR run on the multiplex PCR reads, TCRdb lists one record per CDR3 protein. In the table there are approximately 31,000 distinct CDR3 sequences, around 26% of which are singletons.

Specimen: lung tumor tissue. The chain uses TRBV9 and TRBJ2-7; 8 nucleotides line up with TRBD2. The TCR was taken from a man aged 40-50 years with non-small cell lung cancer. The CDR3 sequence is CASSPGLALYEQYF. The CDR3 nucleotides read TGTGCCAGCAGCCCCGGACTAGCACTATACGAGCAGTACTTC.